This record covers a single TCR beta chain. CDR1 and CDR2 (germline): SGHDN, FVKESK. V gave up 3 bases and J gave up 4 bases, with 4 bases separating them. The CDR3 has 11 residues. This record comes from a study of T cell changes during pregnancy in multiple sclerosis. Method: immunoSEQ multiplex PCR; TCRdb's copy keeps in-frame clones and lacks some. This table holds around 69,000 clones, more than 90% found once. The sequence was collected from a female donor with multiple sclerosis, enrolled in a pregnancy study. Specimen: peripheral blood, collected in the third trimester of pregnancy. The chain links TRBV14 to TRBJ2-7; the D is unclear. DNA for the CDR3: TGTGCCAGCAGCCAGACATACGAGCAGTACTTC. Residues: CASSQTYEQYF.